This T cell receptor (beta chain) was identified in a study of blood T cell repertoires in COVID-19. Libraries were prepared by immunoSEQ multiplex PCR; TCRdb keeps only in-frame clonotypes and omits some of them. The data hold more than 350,000 clones, with over 75% observed a single time. This CDR3 is 14 amino acids long. Germline V CDR1 and CDR2: KGHSH, LQKENI. With 5 bases clipped from V and 2 bases from J, the junction kept 2 bases outside the gene matches. What was sequenced was PBMCs or T cells enriched from blood (not recorded which). V and J are TRBV18 and TRBJ2-3, with 9 positions matching TRBD2. This receptor was identified in a woman between 18 and 30 years old who had been exposed to COVID-19. CDR3 protein: CASSRLADTDTQYF. CDR3 in DNA: TGTGCCAGCTCAAGACTAGCGGACACAGATACGCAGTATTTT.